This T cell receptor beta chain appears in the sequencing data of a study of shared clonotypes between healthy human individuals. Libraries were prepared by immunoSEQ multiplex PCR; TCRdb keeps only in-frame clonotypes and omits some of them. Found here are 2 million to 2.5 million clones, 80% to 95% of them singletons; the top ten hold approximately 0.4%. General study findings and limits: Memory subsets generally showed lower estimated richness than naive subsets. Sharing of clonotypes among donors was expected to vary with sequencing depth.

Notes on this clone: What it binds is unknown.

The TCR was taken from a man in his late teens or twenties in good health. Some clones in this sample may be carry-over from other donors' samples. The sequenced sample consisted of naive CD4+ T cells from PBMCs. Subset of the sample: CD45RA+ positively selected.

This CDR3 is CASSVNRVEGSGYTF. The CDR3 DNA sequence: TGTGCCAGTAGTGTCAACAGGGTTGAGGGAAGTGGCTACACCTTC. This chain uses TRBV19 with TRBJ1-2; maybe TRBD1 (6 bases). CDR1 is LNHDA and CDR2 is SQIVND in the germline V gene (reference sequence). The V gene lost 5 bases and the J gene lost 7 bases, with 20 bases spanning the gap. There are 15 residues in the CDR3.